This T cell receptor beta chain was found in a study of T-cell memory formation after mild COVID-19. Points from the study as a whole: Several responding clones turned up in pre-infection memory, indicating that cross-reactive memory may have taken part. Among contracting clones, CD4+ were mainly CM/EM and CD8+ enriched in EMRA.

On this clonotype: The antigen remains undetermined.

The authors produced TCR alpha and TCR beta cDNA libraries with sample barcodes and UMIs by 5'RACE using constant-segment primers. TCRdb passed the 5' RACE reads through MiXCR, listing each CDR3 protein once. The sample consists of under 110,000 distinct CDR3 sequences, about a sixth of them appearing once. The receptor's source is an adult woman who had mild COVID-19 (a few samples of this study predate the infection). Cell type and time point are not known. The sample consisted of PBMCs or a T cell subset sorted from them (not recorded which).

The CDR3 nucleotides are TGTGCCACTCTGGCCAGACAGGGGGCGTGGGAGACCCAGTACTTC. It yields the protein CATLARQGAWETQYF. The V call is TRBV15, the J call TRBJ2-5, with 10 bases lining up with TRBD1. The CDR3 has 15 residues. The trim removed 9 bases at V and 5 bases at J, leaving 12 bases unmatched. Germline V gene sequence: CDR1 LNHNV, CDR2 YYDKDF (reference sequence).